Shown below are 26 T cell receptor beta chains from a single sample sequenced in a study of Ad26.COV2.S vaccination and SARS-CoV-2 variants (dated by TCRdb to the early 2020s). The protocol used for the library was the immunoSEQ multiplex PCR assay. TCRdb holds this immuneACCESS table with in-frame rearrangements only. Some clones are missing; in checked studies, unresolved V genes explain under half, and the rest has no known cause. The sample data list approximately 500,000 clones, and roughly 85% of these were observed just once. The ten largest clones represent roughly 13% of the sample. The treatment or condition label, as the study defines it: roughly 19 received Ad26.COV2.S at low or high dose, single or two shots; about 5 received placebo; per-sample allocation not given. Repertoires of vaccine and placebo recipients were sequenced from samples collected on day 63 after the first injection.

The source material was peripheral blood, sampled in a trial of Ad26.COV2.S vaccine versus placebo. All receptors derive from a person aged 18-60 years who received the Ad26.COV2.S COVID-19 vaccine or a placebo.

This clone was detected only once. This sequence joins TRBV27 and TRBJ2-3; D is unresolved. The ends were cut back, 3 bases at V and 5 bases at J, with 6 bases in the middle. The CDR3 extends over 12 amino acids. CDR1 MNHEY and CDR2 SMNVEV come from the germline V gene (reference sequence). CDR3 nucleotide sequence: TGTGCCAGCAGTTTTGTGGGAGATACGCAGTATTTT. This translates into CASSFVGDTQYF.

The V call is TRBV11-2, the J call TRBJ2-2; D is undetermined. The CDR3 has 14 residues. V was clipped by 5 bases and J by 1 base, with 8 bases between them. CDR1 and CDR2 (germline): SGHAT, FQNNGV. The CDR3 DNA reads TGTGCCAGCAGCCCCCAATTGAACACCGGGGAGCTGTTTTTT. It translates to CASSPQLNTGELFF.

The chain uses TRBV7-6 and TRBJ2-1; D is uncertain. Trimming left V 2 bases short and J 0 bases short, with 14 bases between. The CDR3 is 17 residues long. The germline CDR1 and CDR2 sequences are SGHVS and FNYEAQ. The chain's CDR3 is CASSLSVRTSSYNEQFF. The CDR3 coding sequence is TGTGCCAGCAGCTTATCTGTGCGGACCAGCTCCTACAATGAGCAGTTCTTC.

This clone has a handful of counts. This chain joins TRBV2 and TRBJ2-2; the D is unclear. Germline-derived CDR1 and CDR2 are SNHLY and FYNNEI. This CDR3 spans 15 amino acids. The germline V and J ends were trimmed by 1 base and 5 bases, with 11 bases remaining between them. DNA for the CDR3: TGTGCCAGCAGTGAAGTGGGCAGTTGGACCGGGGAGCTGTTTTTT. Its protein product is CASSEVGSWTGELFF. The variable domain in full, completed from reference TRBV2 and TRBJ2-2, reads EPEVTQTPSHQVTQMGQEVILRCVPISNHLYFYWYRQILGQKVEFLVSFYNNEISEKSEIFDDQFSVERPDGSNFTLKIRSTKLEDSAMYFCASSEVGSWTGELFFGEGSRLTVL.

This chain's CDR3 is CATRSHGGPV. The CDR3 DNA reads TGTGCCACCAGGTCTCACGGGGGTCCTGTC. J is TRBJ2-7 and V is TRBV24-1; D is possibly TRBD2 (6 bases). Germline V lookup: CDR1 KGHDR, CDR2 SFDVKD. This CDR3 has 10 residues.

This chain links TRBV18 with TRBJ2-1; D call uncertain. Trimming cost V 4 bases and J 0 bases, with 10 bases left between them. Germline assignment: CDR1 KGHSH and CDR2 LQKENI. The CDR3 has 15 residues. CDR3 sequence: CASSRGTSSYNEQFF. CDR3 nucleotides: TGTGCCAGCTCACGCGGCACAAGCTCCTACAATGAGCAGTTCTTC.

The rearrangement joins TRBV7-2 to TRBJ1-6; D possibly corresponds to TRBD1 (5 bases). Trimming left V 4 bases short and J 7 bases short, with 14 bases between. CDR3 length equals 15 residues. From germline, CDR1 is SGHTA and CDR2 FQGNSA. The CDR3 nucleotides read TGTGCCAGCAGCTCGTCCAGGGTAGTGAATTCACCCCTCCACTTT. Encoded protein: CASSSSRVVNSPLHF.

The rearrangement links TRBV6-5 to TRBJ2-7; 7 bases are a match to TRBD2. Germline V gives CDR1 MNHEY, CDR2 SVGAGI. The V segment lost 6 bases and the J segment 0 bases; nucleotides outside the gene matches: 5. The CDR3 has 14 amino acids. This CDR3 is CASSLAGSSYEQYF. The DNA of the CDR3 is TGTGCCAGCAGCTTAGCGGGTAGCTCCTACGAGCAGTACTTC.

This chain's CDR3 is CASSLQGRGLFF. CDR3 coding DNA: TGTGCCAGCAGTTTACAGGGTCGCGGTTTGTTCTTT. The chain links TRBV6-2 or TRBV6-3 to TRBJ1-1, with D maybe TRBD1 (6 bases). This CDR3 comprises 12 residues. V shed 4 bases and J shed 14 bases, with 17 bases lying between them. CDR1 and CDR2 from the germline V gene are MNHEY and SVGEGT.

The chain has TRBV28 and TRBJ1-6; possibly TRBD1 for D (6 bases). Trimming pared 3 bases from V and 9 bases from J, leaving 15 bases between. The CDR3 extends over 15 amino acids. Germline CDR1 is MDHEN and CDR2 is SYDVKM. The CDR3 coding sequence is TGTGCCAGCAGTTTCCTTAGGGGGGAAGTTTCACCCCTCCACTTT. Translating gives CASSFLRGEVSPLHF.

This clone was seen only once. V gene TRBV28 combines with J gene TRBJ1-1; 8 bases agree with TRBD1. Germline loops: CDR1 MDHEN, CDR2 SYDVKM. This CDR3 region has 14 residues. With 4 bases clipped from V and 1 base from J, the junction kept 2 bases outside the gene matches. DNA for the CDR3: TGTGCCAGCAGTTCTGGACAGGGGAACACTGAAGCTTTCTTT. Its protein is CASSSGQGNTEAFF.

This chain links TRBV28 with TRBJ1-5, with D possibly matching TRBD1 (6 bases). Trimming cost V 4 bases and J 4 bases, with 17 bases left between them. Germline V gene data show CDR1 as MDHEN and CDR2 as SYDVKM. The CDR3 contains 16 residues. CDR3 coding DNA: TGTGCCAGCAGTTCACAAAAGGACAGAGTTAATCAGCCCCAGCATTTT. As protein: CASSSQKDRVNQPQHF.

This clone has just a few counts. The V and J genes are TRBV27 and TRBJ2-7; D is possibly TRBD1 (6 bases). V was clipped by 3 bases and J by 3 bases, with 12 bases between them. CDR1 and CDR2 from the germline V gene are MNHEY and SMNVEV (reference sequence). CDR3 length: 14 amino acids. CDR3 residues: CASSLSGDVYEQYF. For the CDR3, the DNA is TGTGCCAGCAGTTTGTCAGGGGATGTCTACGAGCAGTACTTC.

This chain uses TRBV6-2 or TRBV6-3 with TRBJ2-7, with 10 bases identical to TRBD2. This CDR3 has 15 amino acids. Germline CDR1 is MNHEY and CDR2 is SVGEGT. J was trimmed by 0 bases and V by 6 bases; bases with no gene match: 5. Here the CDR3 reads CASSGLAAFSYEQYF. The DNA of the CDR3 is TGTGCCAGCAGCGGACTAGCGGCATTCTCCTACGAGCAGTACTTC.

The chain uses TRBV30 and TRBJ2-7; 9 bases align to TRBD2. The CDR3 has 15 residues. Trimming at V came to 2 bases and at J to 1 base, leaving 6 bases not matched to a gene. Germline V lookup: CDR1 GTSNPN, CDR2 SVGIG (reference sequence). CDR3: CAWSLVREGSYEQYF. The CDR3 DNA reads TGTGCCTGGAGTCTAGTGCGGGAGGGTTCCTACGAGCAGTACTTC.

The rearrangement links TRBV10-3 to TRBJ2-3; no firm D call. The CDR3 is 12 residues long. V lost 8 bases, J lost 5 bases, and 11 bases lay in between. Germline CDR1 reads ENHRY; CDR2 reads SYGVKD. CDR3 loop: CAIGPTQDTQYF. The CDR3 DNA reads TGTGCCATCGGGCCCACACAAGATACGCAGTATTTT.

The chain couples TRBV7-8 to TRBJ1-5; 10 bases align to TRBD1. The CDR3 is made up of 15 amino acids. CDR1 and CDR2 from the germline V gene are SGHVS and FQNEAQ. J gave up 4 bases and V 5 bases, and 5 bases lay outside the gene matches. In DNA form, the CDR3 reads TGTGCCAGCAGCCGCCGGGACAGGGGAAATCAGCCCCAGCATTTT. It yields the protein CASSRRDRGNQPQHF.

In nucleotides, the CDR3 is TGTGCCTGGAGTAAGGGGACAGGGCAAGAGACCCAGTACTTC. Its translation is CAWSKGTGQETQYF. This chain uses TRBV30 with TRBJ2-5; 9 bases align to TRBD1. In germline, CDR1 is GTSNPN, CDR2 SVGIG (reference sequence). This CDR3 has 14 residues. With 2 bases clipped from V and 2 bases from J, the junction kept 3 bases outside the gene matches.

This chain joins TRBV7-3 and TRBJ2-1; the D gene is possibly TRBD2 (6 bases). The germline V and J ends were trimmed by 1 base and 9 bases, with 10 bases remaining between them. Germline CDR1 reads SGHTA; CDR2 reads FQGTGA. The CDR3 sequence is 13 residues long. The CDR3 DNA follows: TGTGCCAGCAGCTTAAGTTTCGGGAGTGAGCAGTTCTTC. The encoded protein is CASSLSFGSEQFF.

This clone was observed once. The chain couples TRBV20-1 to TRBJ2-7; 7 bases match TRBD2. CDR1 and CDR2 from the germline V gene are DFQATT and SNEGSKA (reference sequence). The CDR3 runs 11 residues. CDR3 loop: CRPAGRYEQYF. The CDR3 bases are TGCAGACCAGCCGGGAGGTACGAGCAGTACTTC.

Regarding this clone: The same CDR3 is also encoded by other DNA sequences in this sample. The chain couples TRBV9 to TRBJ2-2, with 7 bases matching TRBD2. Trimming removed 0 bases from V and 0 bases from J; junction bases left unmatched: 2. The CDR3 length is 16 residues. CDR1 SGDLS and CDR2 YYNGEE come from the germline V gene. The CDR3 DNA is TGTGCCAGCAGCGTAGCTAGCGGCGCGAACACCGGGGAGCTGTTTTTT. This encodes CASSVASGANTGELFF.

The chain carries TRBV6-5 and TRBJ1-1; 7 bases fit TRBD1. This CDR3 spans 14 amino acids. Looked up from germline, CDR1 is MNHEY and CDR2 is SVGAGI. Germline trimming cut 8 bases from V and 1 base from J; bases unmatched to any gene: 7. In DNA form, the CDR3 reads TGTGCCAGCGACAGGGCCCTAAGGAACACTGAAGCTTTCTTT. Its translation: CASDRALRNTEAFF.

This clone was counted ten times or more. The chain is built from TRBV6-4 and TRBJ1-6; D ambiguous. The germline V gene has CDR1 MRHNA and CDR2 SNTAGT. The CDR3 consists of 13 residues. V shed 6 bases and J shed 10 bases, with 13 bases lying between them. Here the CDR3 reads CASSELEGSPLHF. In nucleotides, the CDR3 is TGTGCCAGCAGCGAGCTTGAGGGATCACCCCTCCACTTT.

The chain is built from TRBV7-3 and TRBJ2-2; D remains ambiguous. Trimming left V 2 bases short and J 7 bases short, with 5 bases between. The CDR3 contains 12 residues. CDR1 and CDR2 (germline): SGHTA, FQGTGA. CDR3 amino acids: CASSLGVGELFF. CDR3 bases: TGTGCCAGCAGCTTAGGGGTCGGGGAGCTGTTTTTT.

CDR3 residues: CSATQNTEAFF. The CDR3 nucleotides read TGCAGTGCTACCCAGAACACTGAAGCTTTCTTT. The chain combines TRBV20-1 with TRBJ1-1; D remains unclear. The ends were cut back, 4 bases at V and 1 base at J, with 4 bases in the middle. Germline CDR1 and CDR2: DFQATT and SNEGSKA (reference sequence). CDR3 length: 11 residues.

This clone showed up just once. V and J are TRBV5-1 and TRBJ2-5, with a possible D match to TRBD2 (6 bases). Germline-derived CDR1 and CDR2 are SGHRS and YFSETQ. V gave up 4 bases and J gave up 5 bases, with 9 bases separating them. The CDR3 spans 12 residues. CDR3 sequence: CASSPAGETQYF. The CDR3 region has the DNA TGCGCCAGCAGCCCGGCGGGGGAGACCCAGTACTTC.